The rows below give T cell receptor beta chains drawn from one sample of a study of neoadjuvant nivolumab and ipilimumab in lung cancer. Profiled with immunoSEQ multiplex PCR; TCRdb holds only in-frame clones, not every one. The sample lists around 21,000 clones, approximately 86% occurring once. The input for sequencing was peripheral blood, taken before neoadjuvant nivolumab, alone or with ipilimumab. Receptor source: an adult with non-small cell lung cancer. The CDR3 runs from the conserved cysteine through the conserved F or W. The D gene is left open where the match is weak. Some rows have no size entry. The others give once, few or many, or a class for an expanded clone.

clone size,V gene,D gene,J gene,CDR3 DNA,CDR3 protein
once,TRBV2,TRBD1,TRBJ1-5,TGTGCCAGCAGTCAACAGGGGGCGGGTCAGCCCCAGCATTTT,CASSQQGAGQPQHF
.,TRBV18,.,TRBJ2-7,TGTGCCAGCTCACCACCAATTTCCGGCTCCTACGAGCAGTACTTC,CASSPPISGSYEQYF
.,TRBV29-1,.,TRBJ1-1,TGCAGCGTCGGGGCCCTAGGGGCAGGGACTGAAGCTTTCTTT,CSVGALGAGTEAFF
.,TRBV6-6,.,TRBJ1-1,TGTGCCAGCAGTGGACAACAGAACACTGAAGCTTTCTTT,CASSGQQNTEAFF
medium-sized,TRBV28,.,TRBJ1-5,TGTGCCAGCAGTTTATCGGGCAGCAATCAGCCCCAGCATTTT,CASSLSGSNQPQHF
.,TRBV5-1,.,TRBJ2-7,TGCGCCAGCAGCTTGGAATGGCCCCGGCGGTACGAGCAGTACTTC,CASSLEWPRRYEQYF
.,TRBV5-1,TRBD1,TRBJ1-1,TGCGCCAGCAGCTCCGGGACAGGCGCGATGAACACTGAAGCTTTCTTT,CASSSGTGAMNTEAFF
once,TRBV11-3,.,TRBJ1-1,TGTGCCAGCAGCTTGGGGCCGAGTCAGACTGAAGCTTTCTTT,CASSLGPSQTEAFF
few,TRBV19,TRBD2,TRBJ2-2,TGTGCCAGTAGAAAGCGGGAGGGCACCGGGGAGCTGTTTTTT,CASRKREGTGELFF
.,TRBV7-9,.,TRBJ2-4,TGTGCCAGCAGCTCCGCATTTGCGGAGGGACAAGCCAAAAACATTCAGTACTTC,CASSSAFAEGQAKNIQYF
.,TRBV11-2,TRBD2,TRBJ2-5,TGTGCCAGCAGCCCGACTAGCGGGGCCTTACAAGAGACCCAGTACTTC,CASSPTSGALQETQYF
.,TRBV28,.,TRBJ1-1,TGTGCCAGCATTAGGGACCTTGGGTTGACGAACACTGAAGCTTTCTTT,CASIRDLGLTNTEAFF
.,TRBV14,.,TRBJ2-2,TGTGCCAGCAGCCCCAGGTACAGTGGAGCCGGGGAGCTGTTTTTT,CASSPRYSGAGELFF
.,TRBV4-3,TRBD2,TRBJ2-5,TGCGCCAGCAGCCAAGGAGCTAGCGGTAACCAAGAGACCCAGTACTTC,CASSQGASGNQETQYF
.,TRBV18,TRBD2,TRBJ2-2,TGTGCCAGCTCACCATTTCCCGGACTAGCGCTTACTAAAAACACCGGGGAGCTGTTTTTT,CASSPFPGLALTKNTGELFF